This TCR beta chain derives from a study of T-cell reconstitution after alpha-beta-depleted transplantation in children. Study results and limitations: Approximately two months post-transplant, alpha-beta T cells reportedly originated from several hundred expanded graft clones.

Preparation of the TCRbeta library used unique molecular identifiers. TCRdb processed the PCR reads anew with MiXCR; each CDR3 protein has one entry. This sample yields approximately 500,000 distinct CDR3 sequences, of which over 9.5% are seen a single time; 2% belongs to the top ten. This clonotype was recorded many times. Its antigen remains unknown. CDR3 length equals 15 residues. V was clipped by 10 bases and J by 0 bases, with 16 bases between them. CDR1 and CDR2 (germline): MNHEY, SMNVEV (reference sequence). The starting material was PBMCs, obtained before TCRalphabeta/CD19-depleted stem cell transplant. This chain links TRBV27 with TRBJ2-1; the D gene is possibly TRBD2 (5 bases). This receptor was obtained from a child aged 2-15 years with inherited bone marrow failure, due to receive a stem cell transplant. In nucleotides, the CDR3 is TGTGCCACCGGTAAAAGAGGGAGCTCCTACAATGAGCAGTTCTTC. Its protein is CATGKRGSSYNEQFF.